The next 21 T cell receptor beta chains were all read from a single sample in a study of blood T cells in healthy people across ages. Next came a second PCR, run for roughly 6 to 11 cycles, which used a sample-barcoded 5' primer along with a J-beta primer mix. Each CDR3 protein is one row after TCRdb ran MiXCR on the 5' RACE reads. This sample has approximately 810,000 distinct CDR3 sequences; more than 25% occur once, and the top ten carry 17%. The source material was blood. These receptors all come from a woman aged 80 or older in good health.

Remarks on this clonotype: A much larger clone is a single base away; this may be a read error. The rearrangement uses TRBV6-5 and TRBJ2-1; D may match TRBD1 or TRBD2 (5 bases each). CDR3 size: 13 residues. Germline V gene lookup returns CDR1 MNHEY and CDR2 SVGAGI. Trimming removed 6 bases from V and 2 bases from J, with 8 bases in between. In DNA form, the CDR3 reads TGTGCCAGCAGGGGGACGCCCTACAATGAGCAGTTCTTC. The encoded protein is CASRGTPYNEQFF.

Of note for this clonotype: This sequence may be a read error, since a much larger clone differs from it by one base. The CDR3 loop is CASSQTSGGCDTQYF. The DNA for the CDR3 is TGTGCCAGCAGTCAGACTAGCGGGGGTTGCGATACGCAGTATTTT. The gene calls are TRBV7-2 and TRBJ2-3; 12 bases map to TRBD2. Losses at the gene ends were 6 bases for V and 6 bases for J; bases not matched to a gene: 7. The CDR3 is made up of 15 amino acids. Germline V CDR1 and CDR2: SGHTA, FQGNSA.

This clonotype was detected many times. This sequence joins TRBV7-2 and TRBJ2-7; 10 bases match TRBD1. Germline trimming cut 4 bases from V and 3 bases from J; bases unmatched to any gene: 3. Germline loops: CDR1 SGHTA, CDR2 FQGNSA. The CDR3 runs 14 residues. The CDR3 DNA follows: TGTGCCAGCAGCTCGGACAGGGGGATCTACGAGCAGTACTTC. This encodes CASSSDRGIYEQYF.

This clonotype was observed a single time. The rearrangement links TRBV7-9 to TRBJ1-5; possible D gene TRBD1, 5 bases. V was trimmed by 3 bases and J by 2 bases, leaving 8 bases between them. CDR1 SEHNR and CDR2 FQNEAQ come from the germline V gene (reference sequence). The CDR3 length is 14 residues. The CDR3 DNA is TGTGCCAGCAGCTTGACAGAGGGCAATCAGCCCCAGCATTTT. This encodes CASSLTEGNQPQHF.

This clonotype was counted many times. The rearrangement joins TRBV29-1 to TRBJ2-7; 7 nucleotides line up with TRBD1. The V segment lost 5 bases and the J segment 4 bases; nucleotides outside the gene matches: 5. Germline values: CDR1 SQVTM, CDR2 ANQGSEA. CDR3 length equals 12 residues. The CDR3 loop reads CSVRTGSYEQYF. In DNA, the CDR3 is TGCAGCGTTAGGACAGGAAGTTACGAGCAGTACTTC.

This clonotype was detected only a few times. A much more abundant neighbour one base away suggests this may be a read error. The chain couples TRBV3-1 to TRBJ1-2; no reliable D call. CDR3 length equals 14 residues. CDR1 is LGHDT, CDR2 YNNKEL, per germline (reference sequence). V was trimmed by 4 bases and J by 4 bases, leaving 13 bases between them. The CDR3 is CASSPRESVYGYTF. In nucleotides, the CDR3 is TGTGCCAGCAGCCCGCGGGAATCTGTCTATGGCTACACCTTC.

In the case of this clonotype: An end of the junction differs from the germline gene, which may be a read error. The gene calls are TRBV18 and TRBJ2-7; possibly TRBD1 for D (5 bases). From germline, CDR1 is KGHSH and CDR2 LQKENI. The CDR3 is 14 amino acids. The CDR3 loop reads CASPPLTDSYEQYF. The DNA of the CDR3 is TGTGCCAGCCCACCCCTGACAGACTCCTACGAGCAGTACTTC.

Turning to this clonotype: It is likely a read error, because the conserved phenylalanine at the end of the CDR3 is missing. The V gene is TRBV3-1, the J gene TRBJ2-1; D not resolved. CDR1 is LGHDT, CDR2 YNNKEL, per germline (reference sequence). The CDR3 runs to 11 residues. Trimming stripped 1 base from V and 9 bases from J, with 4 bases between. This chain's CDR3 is CASSQGGEQFL. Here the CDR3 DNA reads TGTGCCAGCAGCCAAGGGGGTGAGCAGTTCTTA.

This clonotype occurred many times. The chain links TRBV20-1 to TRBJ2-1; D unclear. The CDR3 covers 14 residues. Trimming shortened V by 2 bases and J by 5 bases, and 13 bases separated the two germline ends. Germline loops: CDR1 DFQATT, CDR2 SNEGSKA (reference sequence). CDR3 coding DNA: TGCAGTGCTAGAAAGTCGGATGGAGACAATGAGCAGTTCTTC. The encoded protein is CSARKSDGDNEQFF.

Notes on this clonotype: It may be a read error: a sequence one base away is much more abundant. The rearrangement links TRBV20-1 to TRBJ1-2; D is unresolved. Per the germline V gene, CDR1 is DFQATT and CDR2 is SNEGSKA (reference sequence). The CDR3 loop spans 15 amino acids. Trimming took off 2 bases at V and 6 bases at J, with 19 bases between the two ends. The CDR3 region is CSARPRLAYNHGYTF. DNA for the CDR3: TGCAGTGCTAGACCTCGACTTGCTTACAACCATGGCTACACCTTC.

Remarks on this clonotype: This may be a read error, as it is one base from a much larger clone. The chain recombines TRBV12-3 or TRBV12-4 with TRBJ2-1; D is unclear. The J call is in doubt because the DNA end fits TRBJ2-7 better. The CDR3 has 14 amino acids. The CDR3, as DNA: TGTGCCAGCAGTCTTCCACCCTCCTACAATGAGCAGTACTTC. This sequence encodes CASSLPPSYNEQYF.

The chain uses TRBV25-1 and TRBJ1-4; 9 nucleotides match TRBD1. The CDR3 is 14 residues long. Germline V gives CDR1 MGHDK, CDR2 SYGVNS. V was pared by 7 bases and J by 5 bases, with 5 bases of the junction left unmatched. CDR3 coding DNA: TGTGCCAGCACCAGACAGGGGGGGAATGAAAAACTGTTTTTT. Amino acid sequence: CASTRQGGNEKLFF.

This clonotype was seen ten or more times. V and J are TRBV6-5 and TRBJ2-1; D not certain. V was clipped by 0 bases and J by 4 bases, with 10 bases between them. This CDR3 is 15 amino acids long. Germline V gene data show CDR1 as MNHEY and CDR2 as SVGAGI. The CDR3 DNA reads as TGTGCCAGCAGTTACTCGTTATTCCAATACAATGAGCAGTTCTTC. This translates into CASSYSLFQYNEQFF.

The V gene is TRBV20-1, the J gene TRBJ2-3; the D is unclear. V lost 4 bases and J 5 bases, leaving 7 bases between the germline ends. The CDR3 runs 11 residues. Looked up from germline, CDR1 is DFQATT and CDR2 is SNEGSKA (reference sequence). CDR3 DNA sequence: TGCAGTGCTAAAGGTGGAGATACGCAGTATTTT. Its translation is CSAKGGDTQYF.

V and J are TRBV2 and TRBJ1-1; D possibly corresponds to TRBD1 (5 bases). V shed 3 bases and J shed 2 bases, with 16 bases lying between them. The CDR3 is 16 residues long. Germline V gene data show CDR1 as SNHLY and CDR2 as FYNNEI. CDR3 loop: CASSEPGALGNTEAFF. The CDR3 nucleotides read TGTGCCAGCAGTGAGCCCGGGGCCCTAGGAAACACTGAAGCTTTCTTT. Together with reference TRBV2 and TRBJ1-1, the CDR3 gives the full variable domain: EPEVTQTPSHQVTQMGQEVILRCVPISNHLYFYWYRQILGQKVEFLVSFYNNEISEKSEIFDDQFSVERPDGSNFTLKIRSTKLEDSAMYFCASSEPGALGNTEAFFGQGTRLTVV.

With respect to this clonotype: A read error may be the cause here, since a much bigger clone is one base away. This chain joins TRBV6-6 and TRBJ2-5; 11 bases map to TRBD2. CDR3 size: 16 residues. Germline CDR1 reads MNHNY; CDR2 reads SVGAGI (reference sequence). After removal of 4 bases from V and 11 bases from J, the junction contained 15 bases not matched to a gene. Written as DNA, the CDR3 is TGTGCCAGCAGTTCATTTCTAGCGGGGGGCAGGAATGAGCAGTACTTC. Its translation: CASSSFLAGGRNEQYF.

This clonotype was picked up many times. The CDR3 DNA follows: TGTGCCAGCAGCCCTACAGGGTTCGTCCATGGCTACACCTTC. Translation gives CASSPTGFVHGYTF. The V gene is TRBV7-9, the J gene TRBJ1-2; D is possibly TRBD1 (6 bases). Per the germline V gene, CDR1 is SEHNR and CDR2 is FQNEAQ (reference sequence). Deletions cut 5 bases from V and 6 bases from J, with 16 bases between. CDR3 length equals 14 residues. The full variable domain, its missing parts supplied by reference TRBV7-9 and TRBJ1-2, is DTGVSQNPRHKITKRGQNVTFRCDPISEHNRLYWYRQTLGQGPEFLTYFQNEAQLEKSRLLSDRFSAERPKGSFSTLEIQRTEQGDSAMYLCASSPTGFVHGYTFGSGTRLTVV.

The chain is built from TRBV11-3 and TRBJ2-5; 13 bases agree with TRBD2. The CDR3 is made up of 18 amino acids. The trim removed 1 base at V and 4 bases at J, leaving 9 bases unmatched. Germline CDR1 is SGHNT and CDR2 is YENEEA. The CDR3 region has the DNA TGTGCCAGCAGCTTAGCCTCACTAGCGGGGGGGAAAAGAGAGACCCAGTACTTC. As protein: CASSLASLAGGKRETQYF.

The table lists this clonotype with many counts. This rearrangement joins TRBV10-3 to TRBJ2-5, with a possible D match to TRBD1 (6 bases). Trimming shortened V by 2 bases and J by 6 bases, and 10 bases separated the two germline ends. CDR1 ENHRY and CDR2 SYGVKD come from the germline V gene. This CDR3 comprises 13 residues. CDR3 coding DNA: TGTGCCATCAGTGAGGGACAGACGAAGACCCAGTACTTC. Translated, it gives CAISEGQTKTQYF.

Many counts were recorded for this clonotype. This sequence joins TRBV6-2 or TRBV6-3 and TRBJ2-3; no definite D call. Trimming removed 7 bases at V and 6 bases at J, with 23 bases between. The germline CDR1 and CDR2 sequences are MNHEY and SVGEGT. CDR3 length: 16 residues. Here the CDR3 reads CASMPFIVGDGDTQYF. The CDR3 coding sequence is TGTGCCAGCATGCCATTCATTGTAGGAGATGGGGATACGCAGTATTTT.

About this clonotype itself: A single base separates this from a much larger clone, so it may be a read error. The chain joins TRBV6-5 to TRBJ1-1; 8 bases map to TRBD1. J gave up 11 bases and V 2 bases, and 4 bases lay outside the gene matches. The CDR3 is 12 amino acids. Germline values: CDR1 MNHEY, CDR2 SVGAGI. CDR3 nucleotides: TGTGCCAGCAGTTACGAAACAGGGGGTGCTTTCTTT. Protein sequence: CASSYETGGAFF.